This T cell receptor (beta chain) is drawn from a study of blood T cell repertoires in COVID-19. Clones were read by immunoSEQ multiplex PCR, and TCRdb kept only the in-frame ones, dropping some. The sample contains roughly 250,000 clones, approximately 80% of which appear only once. The sequence was collected from a woman of 80 years or more with acute or convalescent COVID-19. The sequenced sample consisted of peripheral blood.

The CDR3 here is CASSQAGAEAFF. The DNA for the CDR3 is TGTGCCAGCAGCCAGGCAGGGGCTGAAGCTTTCTTT. This chain uses TRBV3-1 (or the pseudogene TRBV3-2) with TRBJ1-1, with D perhaps matching TRBD1 (6 bases). The CDR3 consists of 12 residues. V was clipped by 3 bases and J by 6 bases, with 8 bases between them. The germline gives CDR1 LGHDT, CDR2 YNNKEL (reference sequence).